This note documents a single T cell receptor beta chain sequence. The data belong to a study of T cell changes during pregnancy in multiple sclerosis. TCRdb's copy holds only in-frame clones and misses some; the assay was immunoSEQ multiplex PCR. The data show around 67,000 clones, 92% seen once. This clonotype was obtained from a female donor with multiple sclerosis, enrolled in a pregnancy study. The sample consisted of peripheral blood, taken in the first trimester of pregnancy.

The CDR3 DNA is TGTGCCAGCAGGCCGACGGGGACTAGCCAAAGCAATGAGCAGTTCTTC. Its protein is CASRPTGTSQSNEQFF. This sequence joins TRBV7-3 and TRBJ2-1; 9 bases map to TRBD2. Trimming cost V 6 bases and J 6 bases; bases outside gene matches: 12. The CDR3 is 16 amino acids. Germline assignment: CDR1 SGHTA and CDR2 FQGTGA.